The clone carrying this TCR beta chain was counted a single time. Its antigen is not known. This entry comes from a study of response to subunit inactivated influenza vaccine. Study-wide results and caveats: It was suggested by the authors that few new T cells are recruited by each seasonal influenza vaccination.

CDR3 length equals 13 residues. With 4 bases removed from V and 5 bases from J, the gap between germline ends came to 10 bases. Germline-derived CDR1 and CDR2 are KGHSY and FQNENV. In TCRdb, the RT-PCR reads were re-called with MiXCR into one record per CDR3 protein. Of more than 200,000 distinct CDR3 sequences listed, 12% are singletons. The source of this sequence is a man aged 50 to 60 who received an inactivated influenza vaccine. V and J are TRBV16 and TRBJ2-3, with D perhaps TRBD1 (6 bases). The material sequenced was non-naive T cells sorted from PBMCs, taken about 14 days before vaccination. CDR3 sequence: CASSRTGLDTQYF. Here the CDR3 DNA reads TGTGCCAGCAGCCGTACAGGGCTAGATACGCAGTATTTT.